Presented here are 8 T cell receptor beta chains from one specimen sequenced in a study of blood T cell repertoires in COVID-19. The protocol was immunoSEQ multiplex PCR, while the TCRdb copy is restricted to in-frame clones and leaves out a portion. This repertoire shows some 180,000 clones, roughly 82% found once; its top ten account for around 7.8%. Sequences were obtained from peripheral blood. These receptor sequences come from a woman aged 55-69 years with COVID-19, enrolled during active disease.

The chain recombines TRBV15 with TRBJ1-1, with D maybe TRBD1 (6 bases). V was shortened by 0 bases and J by 1 base, with 9 bases between the two germline ends. CDR1 is LNHNV and CDR2 is YYDKDF in the germline V gene (reference sequence). The CDR3 covers 15 residues. CDR3 in amino acids: CATSREDRPNTEAFF. In DNA, the CDR3 is TGTGCCACCAGCAGAGAAGACAGGCCGAACACTGAAGCTTTCTTT. Combining the CDR3 with reference TRBV15 and TRBJ1-1 gives the whole variable domain DAMVIQNPRYQVTQFGKPVTLSCSQTLNHNVMYWYQQKSSQAPKLLFHYYDKDFNNEADTPDNFQSRRPNTSFCFLDIRSPGLGDTAMYLCATSREDRPNTEAFFGQGTRLTVV.

This rearrangement joins TRBV5-8 to TRBJ2-7, with D tentatively TRBD2 (6 bases). V was clipped by 4 bases and J by 5 bases, with 19 bases between them. Germline CDR1 and CDR2: SGHTS and YDEGEE. CDR3 length: 15 amino acids. CDR3 sequence (DNA): TGTGCCAGCAGCCAGGAGGGGCCCGGGTGGAACGAGCAGTACGTC. Translation gives CASSQEGPGWNEQYV.

J is TRBJ2-7 and V is TRBV28; 7 bases are a match to TRBD2. Germline values: CDR1 MDHEN, CDR2 SYDVKM. The CDR3 is 13 amino acids. V lost 5 bases to trimming and J lost 3 bases; unmatched junction nucleotides: 4. CDR3 loop: CASSRSSGYEQYF. The CDR3 DNA reads as TGTGCCAGCAGTAGATCTAGCGGCTACGAGCAGTACTTC.

This clone was detected only once. The chain carries TRBV28 and TRBJ2-2, with TRBD1 matching 9 bases. Looked up from germline, CDR1 is MDHEN and CDR2 is SYDVKM. Unmatched junction bases numbered 3, after V lost 4 bases and J lost 6 bases. CDR3 size: 14 residues. The CDR3 DNA follows: TGTGCCAGCAGTTCGGGACAGGGTCCCGGGGAGCTGTTTTTT. It encodes CASSSGQGPGELFF.

The chain is built from TRBV2 and TRBJ2-3, with 12 nucleotides matching TRBD2. Germline V gene data show CDR1 as SNHLY and CDR2 as FYNNEI. V lost 2 bases, J lost 4 bases, and 13 bases stayed unmatched. This CDR3 region has 19 residues. CDR3 loop: CASSELAGGPYRAPDTQYF. Here the CDR3 DNA reads TGTGCCAGCAGTGAACTAGCGGGGGGGCCATATCGGGCCCCAGATACGCAGTATTTT.

The CDR3 protein is CASSLDPGLANEQFF. The CDR3 bases are TGTGCCAGCAGCTTAGATCCGGGACTAGCCAATGAGCAGTTCTTC. The V gene is TRBV7-2, the J gene TRBJ2-1; the match to TRBD2 covers 9 bases. The CDR3 consists of 15 residues. J was trimmed by 6 bases and V by 1 base; bases with no gene match: 4. Germline CDR1 and CDR2: SGHTA and FQGNSA.

This sequence joins TRBV27 and TRBJ1-4; a weak D match, TRBD1 (6 bases). The CDR3 runs 15 residues. The germline gives CDR1 MNHEY, CDR2 SMNVEV (reference sequence). V was shortened by 6 bases and J by 4 bases, with 15 bases between the two germline ends. The CDR3 sequence: CASRKSTGFNEKLFF. CDR3 in DNA: TGTGCCAGCAGGAAATCGACAGGATTTAATGAAAAACTGTTTTTT.

This clone was seen just once. The chain recombines TRBV29-1 with TRBJ2-3; 7 nucleotides agree with TRBD2. From germline, CDR1 is SQVTM and CDR2 ANQGSEA. V lost 5 bases to trimming and J lost 2 bases; unmatched junction nucleotides: 4. This CDR3 has 13 amino acids. For the CDR3, the DNA is TGCAGCGTTACTAGCGCCCACACAGATACGCAGTATTTT. Its translation is CSVTSAHTDTQYF.